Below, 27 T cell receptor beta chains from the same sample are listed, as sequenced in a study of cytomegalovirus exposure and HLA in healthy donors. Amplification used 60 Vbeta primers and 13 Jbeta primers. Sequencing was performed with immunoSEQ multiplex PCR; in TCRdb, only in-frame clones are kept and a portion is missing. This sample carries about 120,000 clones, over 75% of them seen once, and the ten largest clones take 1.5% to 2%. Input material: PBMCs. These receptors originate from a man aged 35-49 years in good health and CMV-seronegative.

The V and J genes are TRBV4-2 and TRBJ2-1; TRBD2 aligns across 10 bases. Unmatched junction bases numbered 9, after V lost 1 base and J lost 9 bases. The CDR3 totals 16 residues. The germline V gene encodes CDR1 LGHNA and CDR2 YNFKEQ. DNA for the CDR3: TGTGCCAGCAGCCAAGGTGCAAGCGGGGGGGCGAGTGAGCAGTTCTTC. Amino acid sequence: CASSQGASGGASEQFF.

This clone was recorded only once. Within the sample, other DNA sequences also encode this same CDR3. CDR3 sequence: CASSRSGGSNQPQHF. The CDR3 DNA is TGTGCCAGCTCACGGTCAGGGGGTAGCAATCAGCCCCAGCATTTT. The chain has TRBV18 and TRBJ1-5; 7 nucleotides agree with TRBD1. Germline CDR1 is KGHSH and CDR2 is LQKENI. Losses at the gene ends were 4 bases for V and 0 bases for J; bases not matched to a gene: 3. CDR3 size: 15 residues.

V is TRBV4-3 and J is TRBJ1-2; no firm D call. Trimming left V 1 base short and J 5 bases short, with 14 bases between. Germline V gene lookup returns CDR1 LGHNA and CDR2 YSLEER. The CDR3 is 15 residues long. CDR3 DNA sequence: TGCGCCAGCAGCCAAGCCTCGTATTCCCTTTATGGCTACACCTTC. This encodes CASSQASYSLYGYTF.

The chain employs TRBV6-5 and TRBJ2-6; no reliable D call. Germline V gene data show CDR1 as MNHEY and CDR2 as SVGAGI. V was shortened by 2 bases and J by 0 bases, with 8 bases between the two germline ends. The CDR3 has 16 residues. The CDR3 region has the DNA TGTGCCAGCAGTTACATTGAGCCCTCTGGGGCCAACGTCCTGACTTTC. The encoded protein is CASSYIEPSGANVLTF.

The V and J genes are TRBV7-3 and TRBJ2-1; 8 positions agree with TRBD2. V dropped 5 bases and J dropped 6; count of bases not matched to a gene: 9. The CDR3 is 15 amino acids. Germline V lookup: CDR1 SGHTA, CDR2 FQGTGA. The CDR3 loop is CASSKDGGRSNEQFF. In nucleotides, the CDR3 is TGTGCCAGCAGCAAAGATGGCGGGAGGTCCAATGAGCAGTTCTTC.

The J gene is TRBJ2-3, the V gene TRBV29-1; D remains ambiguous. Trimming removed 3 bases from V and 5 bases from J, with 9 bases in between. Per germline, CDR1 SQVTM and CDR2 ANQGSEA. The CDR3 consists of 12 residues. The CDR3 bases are TGCAGCGTTGACTGGTCGGTAGATACGCAGTATTTT. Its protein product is CSVDWSVDTQYF.

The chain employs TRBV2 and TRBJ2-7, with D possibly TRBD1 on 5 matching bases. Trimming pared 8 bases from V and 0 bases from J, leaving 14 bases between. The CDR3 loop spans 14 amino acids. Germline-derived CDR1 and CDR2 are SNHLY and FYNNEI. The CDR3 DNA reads TGTGCCAGCGTCATTCAAGGGGTCTCCTACGAGCAGTACTTC. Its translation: CASVIQGVSYEQYF.

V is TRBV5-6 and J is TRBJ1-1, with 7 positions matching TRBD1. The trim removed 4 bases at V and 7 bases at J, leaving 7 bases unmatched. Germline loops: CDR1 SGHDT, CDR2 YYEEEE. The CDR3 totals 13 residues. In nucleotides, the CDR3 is TGTGCCAGCAGCCTTGTAGGGGGCGTTGAAGCTTTCTTT. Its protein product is CASSLVGGVEAFF. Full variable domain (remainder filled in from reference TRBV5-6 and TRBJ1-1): DAGVTQSPTHLIKTRGQQVTLRCSPKSGHDTVSWYQQALGQGPQFIFQYYEEEERQRGNFPDRFSGHQFPNYSSELNVNALLLGDSALYLCASSLVGGVEAFFGQGTRLTVV.

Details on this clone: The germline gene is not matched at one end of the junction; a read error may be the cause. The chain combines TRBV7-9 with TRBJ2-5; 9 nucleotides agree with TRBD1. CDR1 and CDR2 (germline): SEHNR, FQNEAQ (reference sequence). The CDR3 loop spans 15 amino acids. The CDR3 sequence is CSSSRDGQGQETQYF. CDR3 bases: TGTTCCAGCAGCCGTGATGGACAGGGGCAAGAGACCCAGTACTTC.

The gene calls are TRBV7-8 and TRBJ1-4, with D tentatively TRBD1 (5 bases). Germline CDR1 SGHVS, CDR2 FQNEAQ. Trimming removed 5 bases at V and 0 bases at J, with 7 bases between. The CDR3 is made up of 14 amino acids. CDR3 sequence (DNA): TGTGCCAGCAGCGAAGGGGCAACTAATGAAAAACTGTTTTTT. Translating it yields CASSEGATNEKLFF.

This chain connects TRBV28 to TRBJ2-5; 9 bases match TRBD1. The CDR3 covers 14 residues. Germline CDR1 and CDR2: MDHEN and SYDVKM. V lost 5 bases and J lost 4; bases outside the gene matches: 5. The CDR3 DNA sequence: TGTGCCAGCAGTCGGGACAGGGTTTTAGAGACCCAGTACTTC. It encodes CASSRDRVLETQYF.

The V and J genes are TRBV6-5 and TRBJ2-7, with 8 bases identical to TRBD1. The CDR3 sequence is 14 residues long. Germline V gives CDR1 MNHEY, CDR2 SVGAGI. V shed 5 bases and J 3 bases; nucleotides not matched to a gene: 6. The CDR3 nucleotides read TGTGCCAGCAGTGAGAGACAGGGGCTCTACGAGCAGTACTTC. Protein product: CASSERQGLYEQYF.

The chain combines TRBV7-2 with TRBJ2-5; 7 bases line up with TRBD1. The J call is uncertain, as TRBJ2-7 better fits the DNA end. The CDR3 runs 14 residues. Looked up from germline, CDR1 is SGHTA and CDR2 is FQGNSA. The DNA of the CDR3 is TGTGCCAGCAGGAGACCGGGACAGTCGAACGAGCAGTACTTC. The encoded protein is CASRRPGQSNEQYF.

CDR3 in amino acids: CASSATGQGTYEQYF. CDR3 DNA sequence: TGTGCCAGCAGCGCCACGGGACAGGGGACCTACGAGCAGTACTTC. This rearrangement joins TRBV7-2 to TRBJ2-7; the match to TRBD1 covers 10 bases. In germline, CDR1 is SGHTA, CDR2 FQGNSA. This CDR3 spans 15 amino acids. The V and J ends lost 5 bases and 2 bases, in that order; junction bases with no gene match: 6.

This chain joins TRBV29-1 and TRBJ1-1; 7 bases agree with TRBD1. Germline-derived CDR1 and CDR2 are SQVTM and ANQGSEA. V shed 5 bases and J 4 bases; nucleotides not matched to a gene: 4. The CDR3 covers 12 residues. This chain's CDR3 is CSVYRGGTEAFF. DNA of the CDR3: TGCAGCGTTTACAGGGGTGGCACTGAAGCTTTCTTT.

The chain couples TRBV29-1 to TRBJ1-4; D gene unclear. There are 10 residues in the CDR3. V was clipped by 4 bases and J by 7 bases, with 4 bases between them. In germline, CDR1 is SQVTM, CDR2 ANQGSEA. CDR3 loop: CSVGGEKLFF. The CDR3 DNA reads TGCAGCGTTGGAGGTGAAAAACTGTTTTTT. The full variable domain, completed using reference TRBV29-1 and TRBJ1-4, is SAVISQKPSRDICQRGTSLTIQCQVDSQVTMMFWYRQQPGQSLTLIATANQGSEATYESGFVIDKFPISRPNLTFSTLTVSNMSPEDSSIYLCSVGGEKLFFGSGTQLSVL.

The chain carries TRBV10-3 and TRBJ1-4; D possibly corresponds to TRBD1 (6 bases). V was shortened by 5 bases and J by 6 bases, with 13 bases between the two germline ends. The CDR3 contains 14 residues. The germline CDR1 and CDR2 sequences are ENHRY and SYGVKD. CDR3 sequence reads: CAISPTGQDEKLFF. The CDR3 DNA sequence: TGTGCCATCAGTCCTACGGGACAAGATGAAAAACTGTTTTTT.

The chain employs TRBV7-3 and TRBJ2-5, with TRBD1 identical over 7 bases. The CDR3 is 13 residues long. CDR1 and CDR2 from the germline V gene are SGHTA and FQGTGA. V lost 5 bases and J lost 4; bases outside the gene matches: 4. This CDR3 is CASSETGAETQYF. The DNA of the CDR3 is TGTGCCAGCAGCGAAACAGGGGCAGAGACCCAGTACTTC.

The CDR3 loop reads CASSSTGEIQPQHF. DNA for the CDR3: TGTGCCAGCAGCTCCACAGGGGAGATCCAGCCCCAGCATTTT. The chain carries TRBV7-9 and TRBJ1-5; 7 bases are shared with TRBD1. Germline CDR1 reads SEHNR; CDR2 reads FQNEAQ (reference sequence). This CDR3 has 14 residues. With 4 bases clipped from V and 7 bases from J, the junction kept 7 bases outside the gene matches.

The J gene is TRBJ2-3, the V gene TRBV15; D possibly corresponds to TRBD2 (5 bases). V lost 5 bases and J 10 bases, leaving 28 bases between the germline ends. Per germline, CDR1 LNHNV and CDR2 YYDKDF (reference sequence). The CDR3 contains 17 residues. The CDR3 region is CATSSLGLVYGPGAQYF. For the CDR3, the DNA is TGTGCCACCAGCTCTCTCGGACTCGTTTATGGCCCCGGGGCGCAGTATTTT.

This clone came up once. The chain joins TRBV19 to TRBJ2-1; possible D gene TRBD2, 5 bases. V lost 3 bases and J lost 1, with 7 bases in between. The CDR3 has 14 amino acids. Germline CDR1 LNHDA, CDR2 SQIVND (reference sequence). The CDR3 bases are TGTGCCAGTAGTATTCGGGAATCCTACAATGAGCAGTTCTTC. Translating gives CASSIRESYNEQFF.

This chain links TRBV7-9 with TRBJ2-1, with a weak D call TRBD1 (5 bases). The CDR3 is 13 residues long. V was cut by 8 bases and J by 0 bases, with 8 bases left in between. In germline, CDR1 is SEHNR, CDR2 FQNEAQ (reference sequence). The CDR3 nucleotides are TGTGCCAGCGGGGCCAGCTCCTACAATGAGCAGTTCTTC. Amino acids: CASGASSYNEQFF.

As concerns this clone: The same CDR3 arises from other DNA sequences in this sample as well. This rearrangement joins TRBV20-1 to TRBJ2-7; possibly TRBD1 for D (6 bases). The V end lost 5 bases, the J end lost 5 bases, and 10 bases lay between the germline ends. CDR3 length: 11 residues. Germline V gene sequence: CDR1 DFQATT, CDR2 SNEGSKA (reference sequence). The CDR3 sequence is CSAGQGNEQYF. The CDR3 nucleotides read TGCAGTGCTGGCCAGGGGAACGAGCAGTACTTC.

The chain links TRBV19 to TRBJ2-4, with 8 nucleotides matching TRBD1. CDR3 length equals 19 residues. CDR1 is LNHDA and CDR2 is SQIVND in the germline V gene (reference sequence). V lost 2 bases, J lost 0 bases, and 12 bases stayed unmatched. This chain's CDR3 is CASSISTGGTDLAKNIQYF. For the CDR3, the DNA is TGTGCCAGTAGTATAAGTACAGGGGGAACCGATCTAGCCAAAAACATTCAGTACTTC.

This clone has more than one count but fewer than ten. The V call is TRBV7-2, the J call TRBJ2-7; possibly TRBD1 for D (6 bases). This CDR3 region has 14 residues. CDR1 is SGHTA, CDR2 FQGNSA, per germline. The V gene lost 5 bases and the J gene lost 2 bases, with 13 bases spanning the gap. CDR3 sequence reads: CASSNNRVAYEQYF. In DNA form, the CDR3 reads TGTGCCAGCAGCAACAACAGGGTAGCCTACGAGCAGTACTTC.

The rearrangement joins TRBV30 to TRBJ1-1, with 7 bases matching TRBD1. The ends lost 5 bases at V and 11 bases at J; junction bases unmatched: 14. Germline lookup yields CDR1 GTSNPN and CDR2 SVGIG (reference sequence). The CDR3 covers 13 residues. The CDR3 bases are TGTGCCTGGGTGGGACAGTTTAAGTCCAGGGCTTTCTTT. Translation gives CAWVGQFKSRAFF.

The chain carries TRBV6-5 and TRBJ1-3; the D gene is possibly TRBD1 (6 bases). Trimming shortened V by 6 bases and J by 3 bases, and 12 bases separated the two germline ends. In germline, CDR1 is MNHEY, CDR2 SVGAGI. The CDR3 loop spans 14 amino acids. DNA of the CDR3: TGTGCCAGCAGGCCGACAGGAGGTGGAAACACCATATATTTT. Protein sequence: CASRPTGGGNTIYF.